The source of this TCR beta chain is a study of shared clonotypes between healthy human individuals. In the study overall: A donor's plate count was three for CD4 naive and three for CD4 memory; CD8 naive had two and CD8 memory one. Findings of the study overall: Generation probabilities of non-shared clonotypes were lower (relative to those shared by all four donors).

Notes on this clone: As yet, its antigen is unknown.

In the authors' methods: ImmunoSEQ supplied junction-only sequences lacking quality scores, so filtering was different. TCRdb's table, derived via immunoSEQ multiplex PCR, lists solely in-frame clones and lacks some. That table furnishes V, J and clone size, whereas the DNA furnished D and trimming. The profile covers approximately 1.5 million clones, with 98% appearing a single time and less than 0.55% taken by the ten largest. Sequencing was carried out using naive CD4+ T cells sorted from blood. As to subset: CD45RA+ positively selected. This clonotype was sampled from a man aged 25-45 years in good health.

The CDR3 here is CASSPSGVGGETQYF. The CDR3 DNA follows: TGTGCCAGCAGCCCCTCGGGCGTGGGTGGAGAGACCCAGTACTTC. This sequence joins TRBV7-6 and TRBJ2-5; unclear D gene. Germline CDR1 and CDR2: SGHVS and FNYEAQ. V dropped 5 bases and J dropped 4 bases, with 17 bases sitting between them. This CDR3 comprises 15 residues.